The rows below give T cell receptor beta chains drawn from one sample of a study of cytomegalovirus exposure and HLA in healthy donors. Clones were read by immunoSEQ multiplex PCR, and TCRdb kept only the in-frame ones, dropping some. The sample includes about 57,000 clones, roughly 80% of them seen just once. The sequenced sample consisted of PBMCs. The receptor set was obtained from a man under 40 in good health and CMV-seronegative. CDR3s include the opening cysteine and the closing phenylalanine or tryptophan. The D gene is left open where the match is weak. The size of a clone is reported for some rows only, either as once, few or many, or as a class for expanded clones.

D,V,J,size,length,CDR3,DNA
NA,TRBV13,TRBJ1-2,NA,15,CASNIGVTGSYGYTF,TGTGCCAGCAACATAGGGGTCACGGGTTCCTATGGCTACACCTTC
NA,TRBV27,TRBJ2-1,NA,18,CASSLFPGAVIRRDEQFF,TGTGCCAGCAGTTTATTTCCGGGAGCGGTCATACGCCGGGATGAGCAGTTCTTC
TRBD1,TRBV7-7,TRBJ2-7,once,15,CASSSGTGSSYEQYF,TGTGCCAGCAGCTCCGGGACAGGGAGCTCCTACGAGCAGTACTTC
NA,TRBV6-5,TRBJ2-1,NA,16,CASSYSPLRSYNEQFF,TGTGCCAGCAGTTACTCCCCTCTTCGCTCCTACAATGAGCAGTTCTTC
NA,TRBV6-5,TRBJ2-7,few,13,CASSRPGDYEQYF,TGTGCCAGCAGTCGACCGGGGGACTACGAGCAGTACTTC
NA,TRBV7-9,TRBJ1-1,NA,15,CASTPRGMANTEAFF,TGTGCCAGCACCCCAAGGGGGATGGCCAACACTGAAGCTTTCTTT
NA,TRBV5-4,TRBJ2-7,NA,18,CASSSPYEAGDHRGEQYF,TGTGCCAGCAGCTCCCCCTATGAGGCGGGAGACCATAGGGGGGAGCAGTACTTC
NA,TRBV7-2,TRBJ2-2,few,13,CASSRGDGGELFF,TGTGCCAGCAGCCGCGGGGACGGCGGGGAGCTGTTTTTT
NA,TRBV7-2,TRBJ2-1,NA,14,CASSLRQGGGEQFF,TGTGCCAGCAGCTTAAGGCAGGGAGGGGGTGAGCAGTTCTTC
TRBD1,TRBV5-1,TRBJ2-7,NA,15,CASSLGTGATYEQYF,TGCGCCAGCAGCCTGGGGACAGGGGCTACCTACGAGCAGTACTTC
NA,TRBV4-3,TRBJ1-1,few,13,CASSARVGLEAFF,TGCGCCAGCTCCGCAAGAGTGGGCCTTGAAGCTTTCTTT
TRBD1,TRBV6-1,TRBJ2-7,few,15,CASSTTGGAVYEQYF,TGTGCCAGCAGCACCACAGGGGGCGCAGTATACGAGCAGTACTTC
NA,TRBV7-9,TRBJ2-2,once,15,CASSLGTQNTGELFF,TGTGCCAGCAGCTTAGGGACACAGAACACCGGGGAGCTGTTTTTT
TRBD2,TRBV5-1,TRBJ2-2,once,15,CASTRTSTNTGELFF,TGCGCCAGCACCCGGACTAGCACGAACACCGGGGAGCTGTTTTTT
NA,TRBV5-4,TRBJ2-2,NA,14,CVVGRVGNTGELFF,TGTGTCGTTGGGCGGGTTGGGAACACCGGGGAGCTGTTTTTT
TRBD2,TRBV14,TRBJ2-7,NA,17,CASSQAPRSSGIYEQYF,TGTGCCAGCAGCCAAGCGCCCCGGAGTAGCGGGATCTACGAGCAGTACTTC
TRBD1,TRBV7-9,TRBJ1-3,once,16,CSSSRDRGDSGNTIYF,TGTTCCAGCAGTCGGGACAGGGGAGATTCTGGAAACACCATATATTTT
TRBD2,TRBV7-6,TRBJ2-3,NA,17,CASSSELAGALERTQYF,TGTGCCAGCAGCTCCGAACTAGCGGGAGCCCTTGAGCGCACGCAGTATTTT
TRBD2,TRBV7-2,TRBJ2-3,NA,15,CASSFSGGATDTQYF,TGTGCCAGCAGCTTTAGCGGGGGGGCCACAGATACGCAGTATTTT
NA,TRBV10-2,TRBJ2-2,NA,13,CAIFVPQTGELFF,TGCGCCATCTTCGTCCCCCAGACCGGGGAGCTGTTTTTT
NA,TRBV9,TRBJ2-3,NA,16,CASSVTGLAVADTQYF,TGTGCCAGCAGCGTAACCGGGTTAGCGGTAGCAGATACGCAGTATTTT
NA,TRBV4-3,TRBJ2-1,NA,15,CASSQDSDSYNEQFF,TGCGCCAGCAGCCAGGACTCGGACTCCTACAATGAGCAGTTCTTC
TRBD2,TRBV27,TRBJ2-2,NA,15,CASSLRLAGAGELFF,TGTGCCAGCAGTTTAAGGCTAGCGGGTGCCGGGGAGCTGTTTTTT
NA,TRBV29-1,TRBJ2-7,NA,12,CSVVSRDYEQYF,TGCAGCGTTGTTAGCAGGGACTACGAGCAGTACTTC
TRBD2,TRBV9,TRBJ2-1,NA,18,CASSVQFLREGQYNEQFF,TGTGCCAGCAGCGTACAATTCTTGAGGGAGGGCCAATACAATGAGCAGTTCTTC
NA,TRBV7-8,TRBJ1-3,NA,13,CASSVRAGNTIYF,TGTGCCAGCAGCGTTCGTGCTGGAAACACCATATATTTT
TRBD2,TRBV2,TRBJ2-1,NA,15,CASSPTSGASNEQFF,TGTGCCAGCAGTCCGACTAGCGGTGCTTCCAATGAGCAGTTCTTC
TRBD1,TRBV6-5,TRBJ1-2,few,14,CASSYLGTGYGYTF,TGTGCCAGCAGTTATCTCGGGACAGGGTATGGCTACACCTTC
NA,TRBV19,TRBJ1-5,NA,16,CASSNSGEHSNQPQHF,TGTGCCAGTAGTAATTCGGGGGAACATAGCAATCAGCCCCAGCATTTT
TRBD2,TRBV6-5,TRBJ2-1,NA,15,CASSSTSGRVDEQFF,TGTGCCAGCAGTTCGACTAGCGGGAGGGTGGATGAGCAGTTCTTC
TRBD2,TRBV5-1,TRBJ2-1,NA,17,CASSSVPGLAGGVKGFF,TGCGCCAGCAGCTCTGTCCCGGGACTAGCGGGGGGCGTCAAAGGGTTCTTC
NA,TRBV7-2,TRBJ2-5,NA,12,CASSLGGEEQYF,TGTGCCAGCAGCTTAGGTGGTGAAGAGCAGTACTTC
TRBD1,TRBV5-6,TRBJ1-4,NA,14,CASSWGQVGEKLFF,TGTGCCAGCAGCTGGGGACAGGTCGGCGAAAAACTGTTTTTT
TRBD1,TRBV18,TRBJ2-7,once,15,CASSRGTGQANEQYF,TGTGCCAGCTCCCGAGGAACGGGACAGGCCAACGAGCAGTACTTC
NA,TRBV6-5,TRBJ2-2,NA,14,CASTLQGNTGELFF,TGTGCCAGCACCTTACAGGGGAACACCGGGGAGCTGTTTTTT
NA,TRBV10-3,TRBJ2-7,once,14,CAIREETVAYEQYF,TGTGCCATCAGAGAAGAGACAGTAGCCTACGAGCAGTACTTC
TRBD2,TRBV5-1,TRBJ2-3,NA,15,CASSLSGGGTDTQYF,TGCGCCAGCAGCCTTAGCGGGGGGGGCACAGATACGCAGTATTTT
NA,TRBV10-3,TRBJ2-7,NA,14,CAIRDTDTAYEQCF,TGTGCCATCAGAGATACGGACACAGCCTACGAGCAGTGCTTC
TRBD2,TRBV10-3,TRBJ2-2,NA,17,CAISDETSGGNTGELFF,TGTGCCATCAGTGACGAGACTAGCGGGGGGAACACCGGGGAGCTGTTTTTT
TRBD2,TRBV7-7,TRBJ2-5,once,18,CASSSRTSGRAWEETQYF,TGTGCTAGCAGCTCCCGGACTAGCGGGAGGGCTTGGGAAGAGACCCAGTACTTC
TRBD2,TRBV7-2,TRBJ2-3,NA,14,CASSSWDYTDTQYF,TGTGCCAGCAGCTCATGGGACTACACAGATACGCAGTATTTT
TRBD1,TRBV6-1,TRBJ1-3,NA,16,CASSEAGQGAGNTIYF,TGTGCCAGCAGTGAAGCGGGGCAGGGGGCTGGAAACACCATATATTTT
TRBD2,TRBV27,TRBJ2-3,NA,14,CASNPTSGRDTQYF,TGTGCCAGCAATCCTACTAGCGGGAGGGATACGCAGTATTTT
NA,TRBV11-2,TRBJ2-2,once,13,CASTERGNGELFF,TGTGCCAGCACCGAGAGGGGGAATGGGGAGCTGTTTTTT
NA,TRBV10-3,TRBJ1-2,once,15,CAISDGGDLDYGYTF,TGTGCCATCAGCGACGGAGGAGACCTGGACTATGGCTACACCTTC
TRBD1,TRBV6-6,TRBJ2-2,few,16,CASMMPGQVYTGELFF,TGTGCCAGCATGATGCCGGGACAGGTATACACCGGGGAGCTGTTTTTT
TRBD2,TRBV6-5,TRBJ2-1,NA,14,CASSYRTSGNEQFF,TGTGCCAGCAGTTACAGGACTAGCGGTAATGAGCAGTTCTTC
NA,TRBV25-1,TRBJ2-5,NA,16,CASSEFTGRDQETQYF,TGTGCCAGCAGTGAATTTACAGGACGAGACCAAGAGACCCAGTACTTC
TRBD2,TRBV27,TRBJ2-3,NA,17,CASSLPGLAGPTDTQYF,TGTGCCAGCAGTTTACCGGGACTAGCGGGACCCACAGATACGCAGTATTTT
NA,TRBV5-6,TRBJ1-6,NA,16,CASSLGAISFNSPLHF,TGTGCCAGCAGCTTGGGAGCAATTTCTTTTAATTCACCCCTCCACTTT
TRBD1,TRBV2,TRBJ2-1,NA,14,CASGRDRAVNEQFF,TGTGCCAGCGGCCGGGACAGGGCTGTCAATGAGCAGTTCTTC
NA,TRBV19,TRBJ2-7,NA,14,CASSYRGAGYEQYF,TGTGCCAGTAGTTACCGCGGGGCCGGGTACGAGCAGTACTTC